This TCR beta chain derives from a study of post-analysis software for immune sequencing data. Study overall: Courses of disease covered relapsing-remitting, secondary progressive and progressive-relapsing multiple sclerosis. Study results and caveats: Among multiple sclerosis patients, normalized Chao1 diversity was significantly below that of controls. Those samples that were prepared in the same batch co-clustered strongly by F measure. TRBV5-6, TRBV5-1 and TRBV20-1 were among roughly five TRBV segments more frequent in patients than controls.

TCR beta cDNA libraries included unique molecular identifiers. Input amounts of roughly 0.85 to 11 million T cells were used. These gave approximately 500,000 cDNA molecules, so each molecule approximated one T cell. TCRdb re-analysed the PCR reads in MiXCR, keeping a single row per CDR3 protein. The sample lists approximately 660,000 distinct CDR3 sequences; 55% to 70% were seen once. Germline loops: CDR1 MDHEN, CDR2 SYDVKM. This CDR3 contains 16 residues. V dropped 3 bases and J dropped 1; count of bases not matched to a gene: 8. Regarding this clonotype: Its matching antigen is unknown.

The source is a girl aged 2-10 years with multiple sclerosis. The chain carries TRBV28 and TRBJ2-7; TRBD1 matches at 8 bases. The sample was blood. The CDR3: CASSLYWTGRSYEQYF. As DNA, the CDR3 is TGTGCCAGCAGTTTGTATTGGACAGGGAGGTCCTACGAGCAGTACTTC.